The 4 T cell receptor beta chains below were found in one sample sequenced in a study of blood T cell repertoires in COVID-19. Repertoires were generated with immunoSEQ multiplex PCR, while TCRdb's copy carries only in-frame clones and drops some. The sample holds under 300,000 clones, about 89% seen once. Material: PBMCs or T cells enriched from blood (not recorded which). These receptors were collected from a woman under 30 who had recovered from COVID-19.

The genes are TRBV6-2 or TRBV6-3 and TRBJ1-5; D unclear. CDR1 is MNHEY and CDR2 is SVGEGT in the germline V gene. The ends were cut back, 0 bases at V and 4 bases at J, with 4 bases in the middle. This CDR3 has 13 residues. In nucleotides, the CDR3 is TGTGCCAGCAGTTACTCTCGTAATCAGCCCCAGCATTTT. Translating it yields CASSYSRNQPQHF.

This chain uses TRBV11-2 with TRBJ2-5; 9 nucleotides agree with TRBD2. CDR1 is SGHAT, CDR2 FQNNGV, per germline. This CDR3 comprises 16 residues. V was clipped by 2 bases and J by 2 bases; unmatched bases: 6. CDR3 sequence: CASSLLAGGLQETQYF. CDR3 in DNA: TGTGCCAGCAGCTTATTGGCGGGAGGGCTTCAAGAGACCCAGTACTTC.

V is TRBV20-1 and J is TRBJ1-1; the D is unclear. Germline loops: CDR1 DFQATT, CDR2 SNEGSKA (reference sequence). The ends were cut back, 4 bases at V and 11 bases at J, with 14 bases in the middle. This CDR3 comprises 11 residues. This chain's CDR3 is CSAIRELCAFF. The CDR3 DNA is TGCAGTGCTATTAGGGAGCTTTGCGCTTTCTTT.

This clone was detected once. V gene TRBV28 combines with J gene TRBJ1-1; D gene uncertain. The CDR3 has 16 residues. Germline V gene lookup returns CDR1 MDHEN and CDR2 SYDVKM. V lost 4 bases and J 3 bases, leaving 18 bases between the germline ends. DNA for the CDR3: TGTGCCAGCAGTTCTACCCTCTTCTTGGAGGACACTGAAGCTTTCTTT. It translates to CASSSTLFLEDTEAFF.